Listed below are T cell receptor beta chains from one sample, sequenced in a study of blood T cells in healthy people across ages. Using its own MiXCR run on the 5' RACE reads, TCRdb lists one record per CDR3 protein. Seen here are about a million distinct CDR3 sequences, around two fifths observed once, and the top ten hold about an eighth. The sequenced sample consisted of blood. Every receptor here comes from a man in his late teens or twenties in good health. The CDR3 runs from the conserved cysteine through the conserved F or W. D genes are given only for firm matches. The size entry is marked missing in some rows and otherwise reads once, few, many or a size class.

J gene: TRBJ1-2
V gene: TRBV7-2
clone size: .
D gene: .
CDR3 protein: CASSSGPFYGYTF
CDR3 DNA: TGTGCCAGCAGCTCTGGTCCTTTCTATGGCTACACCTTC

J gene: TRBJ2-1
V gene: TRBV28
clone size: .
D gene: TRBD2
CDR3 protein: CASSPWDYKRGSSYNEQFF
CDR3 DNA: TGTGCCAGCAGTCCCTGGGACTACAAGCGAGGTAGCTCCTACAATGAGCAGTTCTTC

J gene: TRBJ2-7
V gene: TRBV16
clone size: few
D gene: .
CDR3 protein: CASSQLNGHYEQYF
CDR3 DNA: TGTGCCAGCAGCCAATTAAACGGACACTACGAGCAGTACTTC

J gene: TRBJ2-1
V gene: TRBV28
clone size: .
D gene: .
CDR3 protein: CASSLIKPNEQFF
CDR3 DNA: TGTGCCAGCAGTTTGATCAAGCCCAATGAGCAGTTCTTC

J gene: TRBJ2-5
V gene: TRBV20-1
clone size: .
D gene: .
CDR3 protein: CSARASLGYQETQYF
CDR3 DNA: TGCAGTGCTAGGGCTAGCTTGGGATACCAAGAGACCCAGTACTTC

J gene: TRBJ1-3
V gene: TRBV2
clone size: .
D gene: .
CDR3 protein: CASSRDMGTGNTIYF
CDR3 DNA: TGTGCCAGCAGTCGGGACATGGGGACTGGAAACACCATATATTTT

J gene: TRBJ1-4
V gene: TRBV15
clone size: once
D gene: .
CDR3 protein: CATSRDPGSQREKLFF
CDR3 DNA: TGTGCCACCAGCAGAGATCCGGGATCCCAAAGGGAAAAACTGTTTTTT

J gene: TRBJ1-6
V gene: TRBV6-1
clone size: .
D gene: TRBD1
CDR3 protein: CASSGGDSGNSPLHF
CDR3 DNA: TGTGCCAGCAGTGGCGGGGACAGCGGCAATTCACCCCTCCACTTT

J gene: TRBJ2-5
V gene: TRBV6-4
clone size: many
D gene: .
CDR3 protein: CASSVQGGETQYF
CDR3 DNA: TGTGCCAGCAGCGTCCAGGGGGGAGAGACCCAGTACTTC

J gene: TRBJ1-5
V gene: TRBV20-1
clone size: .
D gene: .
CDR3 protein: CSARDTSSEMMPQHF
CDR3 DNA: TGCAGTGCTAGAGATACTTCCAGTGAAATGATGCCCCAGCATTTT

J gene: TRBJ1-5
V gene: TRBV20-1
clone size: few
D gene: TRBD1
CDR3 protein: CSAISRDRVQPQHF
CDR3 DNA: TGCAGTGCCATAAGCCGGGACAGGGTTCAGCCCCAGCATTTT

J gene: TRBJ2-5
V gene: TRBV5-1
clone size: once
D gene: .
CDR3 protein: CASSRLLPPGQSLNEQYF
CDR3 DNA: TGCGCCAGCAGCCGTCTCCTTCCACCGGGTCAGTCCCTCAATGAGCAGTACTTC

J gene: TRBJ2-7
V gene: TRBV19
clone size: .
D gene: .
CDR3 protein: CASRPVRIDPGHDYNEQYF
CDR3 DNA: TGTGCCAGTAGGCCAGTTCGAATAGACCCGGGACACGACTACAATGAGCAGTACTTC

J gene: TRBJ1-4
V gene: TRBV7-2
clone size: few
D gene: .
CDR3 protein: CASSLAGEITNEKLFF
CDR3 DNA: TGTGCCAGCAGCTTAGCGGGGGAGATAACTAATGAAAAACTGTTTTTT

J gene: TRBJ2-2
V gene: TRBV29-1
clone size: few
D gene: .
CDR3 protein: CSAYRADKTGELFF
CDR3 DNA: TGCAGTGCCTACAGAGCCGACAAAACCGGGGAGCTGTTTTTT